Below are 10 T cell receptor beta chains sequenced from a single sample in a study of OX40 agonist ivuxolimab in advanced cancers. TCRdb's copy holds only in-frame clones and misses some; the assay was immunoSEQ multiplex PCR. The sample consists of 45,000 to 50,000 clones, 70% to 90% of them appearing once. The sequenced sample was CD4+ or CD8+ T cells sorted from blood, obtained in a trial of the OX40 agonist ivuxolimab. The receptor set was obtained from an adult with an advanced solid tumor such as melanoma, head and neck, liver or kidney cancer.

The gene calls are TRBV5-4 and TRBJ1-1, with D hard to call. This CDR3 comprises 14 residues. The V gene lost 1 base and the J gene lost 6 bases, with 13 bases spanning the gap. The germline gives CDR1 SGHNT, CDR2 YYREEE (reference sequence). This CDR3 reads CASSLTGGVAEAFF. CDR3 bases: TGTGCCAGCAGCTTGACGGGTGGGGTCGCTGAAGCTTTCTTT.

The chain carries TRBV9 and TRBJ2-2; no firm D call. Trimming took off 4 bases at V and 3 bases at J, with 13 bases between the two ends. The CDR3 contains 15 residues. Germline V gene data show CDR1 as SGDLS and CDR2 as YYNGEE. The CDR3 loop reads CASSPGGLDTGELFF. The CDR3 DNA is TGTGCCAGCAGCCCAGGCGGCTTAGACACCGGGGAGCTGTTTTTT.

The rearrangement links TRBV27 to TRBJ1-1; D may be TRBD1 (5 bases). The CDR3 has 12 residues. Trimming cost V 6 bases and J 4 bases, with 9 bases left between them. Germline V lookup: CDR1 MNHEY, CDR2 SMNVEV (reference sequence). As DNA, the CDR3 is TGTGCCAGCAGCGGAGGGGTCACTGAAGCTTTCTTT. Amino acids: CASSGGVTEAFF.

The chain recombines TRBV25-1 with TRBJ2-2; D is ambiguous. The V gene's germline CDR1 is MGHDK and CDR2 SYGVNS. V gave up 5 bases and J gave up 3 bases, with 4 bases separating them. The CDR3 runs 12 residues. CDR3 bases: TGTGCCAGCAGTCCCGACACCGGGGAGCTGTTTTTT. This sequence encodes CASSPDTGELFF.

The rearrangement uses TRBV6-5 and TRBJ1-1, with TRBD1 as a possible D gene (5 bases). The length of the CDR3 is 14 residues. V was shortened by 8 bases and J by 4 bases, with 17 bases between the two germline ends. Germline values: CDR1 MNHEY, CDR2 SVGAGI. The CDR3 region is CASHYGGVATEAFF. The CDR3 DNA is TGTGCCAGCCATTACGGGGGGGTGGCCACTGAAGCTTTCTTT.

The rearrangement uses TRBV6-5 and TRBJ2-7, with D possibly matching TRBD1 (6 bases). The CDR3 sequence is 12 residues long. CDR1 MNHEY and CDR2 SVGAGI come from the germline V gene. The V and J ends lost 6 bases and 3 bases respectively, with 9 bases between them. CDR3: CASRLRGYEQYF. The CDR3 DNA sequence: TGTGCCAGCAGACTCAGGGGCTACGAGCAGTACTTC.

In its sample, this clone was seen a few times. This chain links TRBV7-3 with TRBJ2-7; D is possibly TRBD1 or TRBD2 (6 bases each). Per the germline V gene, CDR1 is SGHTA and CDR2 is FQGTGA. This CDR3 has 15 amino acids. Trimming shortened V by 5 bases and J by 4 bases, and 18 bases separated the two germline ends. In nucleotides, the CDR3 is TGTGCCAGCAGCCCATCCGGAGGGGACACTTACGAGCAGTACTTC. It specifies CASSPSGGDTYEQYF.

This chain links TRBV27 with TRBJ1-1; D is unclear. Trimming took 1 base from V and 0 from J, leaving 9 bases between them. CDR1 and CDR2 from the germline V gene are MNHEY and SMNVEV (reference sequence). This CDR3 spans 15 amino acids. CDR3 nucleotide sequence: TGTGCCAGCAGTTTATTTTTTCCGCTGAACACTGAAGCTTTCTTT. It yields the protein CASSLFFPLNTEAFF.

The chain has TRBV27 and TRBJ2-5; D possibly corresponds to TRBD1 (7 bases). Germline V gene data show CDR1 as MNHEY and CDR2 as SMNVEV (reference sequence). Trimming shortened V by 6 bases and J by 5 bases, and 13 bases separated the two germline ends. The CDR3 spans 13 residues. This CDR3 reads CASSPSGGETQYF. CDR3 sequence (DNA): TGTGCCAGCAGCCCTTCAGGGGGGGAGACCCAGTACTTC.

The CDR3 sequence: CASSPRGAGGRETQYF. CDR3 DNA: TGCGCCAGCAGCCCGCGGGGAGCGGGAGGGAGAGAGACCCAGTACTTC. The chain carries TRBV4-3 and TRBJ2-5, with 10 bases identical to TRBD2. This CDR3 has 16 residues. J lost 4 bases, V lost 4 bases, and 9 bases had no gene match. Per germline, CDR1 LGHNA and CDR2 YSLEER.